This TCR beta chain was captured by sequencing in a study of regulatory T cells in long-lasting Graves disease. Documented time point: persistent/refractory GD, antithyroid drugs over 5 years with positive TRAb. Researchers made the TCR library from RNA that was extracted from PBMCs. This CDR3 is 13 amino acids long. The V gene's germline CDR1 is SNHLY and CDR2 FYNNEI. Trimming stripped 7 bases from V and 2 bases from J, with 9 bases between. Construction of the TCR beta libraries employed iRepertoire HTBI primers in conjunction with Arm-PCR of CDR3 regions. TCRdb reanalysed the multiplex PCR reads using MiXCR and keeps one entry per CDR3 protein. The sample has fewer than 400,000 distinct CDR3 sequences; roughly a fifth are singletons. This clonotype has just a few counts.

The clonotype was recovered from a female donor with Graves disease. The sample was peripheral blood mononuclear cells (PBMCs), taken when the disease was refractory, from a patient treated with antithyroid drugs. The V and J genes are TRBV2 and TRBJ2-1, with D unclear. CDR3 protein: CASTRTTYNEQFF. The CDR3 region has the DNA TGTGCCAGCACGCGGACCACCTACAATGAGCAGTTCTTC.